Following are 12 T cell receptor beta chains from one sample sequenced in a study of CD8 T cells in ankylosing spondylitis. TCRdb reprocessed the 5' RACE reads via MiXCR and lists one record per CDR3 protein. This sample carries tens of thousands of distinct CDR3 sequences, roughly 30% of them seen once, and the ten largest clones take 50% to 60%. Sequencing used blood, either unsorted or a sorted T cell fraction (not recorded which). Receptor source: a male donor with ankylosing spondylitis or in good health (not recorded which).

The V call is TRBV12-3 or TRBV12-4, the J call TRBJ2-3, with TRBD1 as a possible D gene (5 bases). The ends were cut back, 11 bases at V and 4 bases at J, with 19 bases in the middle. This CDR3 region has 14 residues. The CDR3 reads CAVSRSQGPDTQYF. The DNA of the CDR3 is TGTGCCGTCAGCAGGTCCCAGGGCCCAGATACGCAGTATTTT.

This clonotype was counted a few times. The CDR3 spells CSAADGRFNEKLFF. In DNA, the CDR3 is TGCAGTGCCGCGGACGGACGCTTTAATGAAAAACTGTTTTTT. The gene calls are TRBV20-1 and TRBJ1-4; D remains unclear. From germline, CDR1 is DFQATT and CDR2 SNEGSKA (reference sequence). There are 14 residues in the CDR3. V shed 6 bases and J shed 4 bases, with 15 bases lying between them.

This chain joins TRBV29-1 and TRBJ2-3; no clear D gene. Germline CDR1 reads SQVTM; CDR2 reads ANQGSEA. The V and J ends lost 7 bases and 1 base respectively, with 9 bases between them. The CDR3 consists of 12 residues. CDR3 DNA sequence: TGCAGCGGTGACTTCGGCACAGATACGCAGTATTTT. Amino acid sequence: CSGDFGTDTQYF.

This clonotype has a single count. Germline is not matched at one junction end, which may reflect a read error. This chain connects TRBV7-7 to TRBJ2-3; tentatively, D is TRBD2 (6 bases). The V gene's germline CDR1 is SSHAT and CDR2 FNYEAQ (reference sequence). There are 13 residues in the CDR3. The CDR3, as DNA: TGTGCTAGCAGCTTAGCGGTGGGAGATACGCAGTATTTT. Its translation is CASSLAVGDTQYF.

This chain links TRBV29-1 with TRBJ1-2; 12 positions match TRBD1. Trimming took 6 bases from V and 2 from J; bases not matched to a gene: 4. This CDR3 spans 14 amino acids. Germline-derived CDR1 and CDR2 are SQVTM and ANQGSEA. The CDR3, as DNA: TGCAGCGTCGGCGGGACAGGGGGCAACTATGGCTACACCTTC. Translated: CSVGGTGGNYGYTF.

This clonotype was counted a few times. The chain combines TRBV20-1 with TRBJ2-7, with 10 bases fitting TRBD2. Germline CDR1 DFQATT, CDR2 SNEGSKA (reference sequence). V dropped 3 bases and J dropped 2; count of bases not matched to a gene: 4. The CDR3 extends over 14 amino acids. As DNA, the CDR3 is TGCAGTGCTAGGGAACTAGCGGGAACCTACGAGCAGTACTTC. It codes for CSARELAGTYEQYF.

The V and J genes are TRBV29-1 and TRBJ1-1, with unresolved D. The CDR3 sequence is 11 residues long. Germline-derived CDR1 and CDR2 are SQVTM and ANQGSEA. V dropped 6 bases and J dropped 3 bases, with 8 bases sitting between them. The chain's CDR3 is CSVVWDTEAFF. The CDR3 DNA reads TGCAGCGTGGTGTGGGACACTGAAGCTTTCTTT. Full variable domain (missing parts from reference TRBV29-1 and TRBJ1-1): SAVISQKPSRDICQRGTSLTIQCQVDSQVTMMFWYRQQPGQSLTLIATANQGSEATYESGFVIDKFPISRPNLTFSTLTVSNMSPEDSSIYLCSVVWDTEAFFGQGTRLTVV.

This sequence joins TRBV11-2 and TRBJ2-3; 11 nucleotides align to TRBD2. The CDR3 has 16 amino acids. V trimming: 3 bases; J trimming: 5 bases; junction bases outside the gene matches: 7. Germline CDR1 and CDR2: SGHAT and FQNNGV. CDR3 in DNA: TGTGCCAGCAGCTTGGTACTAGCGGGGGCGGTAGATACGCAGTATTTT. It yields the protein CASSLVLAGAVDTQYF. The whole variable domain, filled in from reference TRBV11-2 and TRBJ2-3, reads EAGVAQSPRYKIIEKRQSVAFWCNPISGHATLYWYQQILGQGPKLLIQFQNNGVVDDSQLPKDRFSAERLKGVDSTLKIQPAKLEDSAVYLCASSLVLAGAVDTQYFGPGTRLTVL.

This clonotype was counted ten times or more. The V gene is TRBV5-1, the J gene TRBJ2-3; 7 positions agree with TRBD2. The germline V gene has CDR1 SGHRS and CDR2 YFSETQ. Trimming at V came to 0 bases and at J to 0 bases, leaving 4 bases not matched to a gene. The CDR3 runs to 16 residues. CDR3 loop: CASSLGGGTSTDTQYF. CDR3 nucleotides: TGCGCCAGCAGCTTGGGCGGGGGAACCAGCACAGATACGCAGTATTTT.

This clonotype was seen a handful of times. This chain connects TRBV20-1 to TRBJ2-3; 7 bases line up with TRBD2. After removal of 6 bases from V and 2 bases from J, the junction contained 8 bases not matched to a gene. The length of the CDR3 is 14 residues. Germline CDR1 and CDR2: DFQATT and SNEGSKA (reference sequence). CDR3 loop: CSAPGGSLTDTQYF. CDR3 sequence (DNA): TGCAGTGCCCCCGGCGGGAGCCTCACAGATACGCAGTATTTT.

This clonotype was seen a handful of times. This sequence joins TRBV20-1 and TRBJ1-2; TRBD1 matches 7 bases. CDR1 is DFQATT, CDR2 SNEGSKA, per germline (reference sequence). Trimming took 3 bases from V and 2 from J; bases not matched to a gene: 0. This CDR3 is 12 amino acids long. CDR3 protein: CSARTGNYGYTF. The CDR3 nucleotides are TGCAGTGCTAGGACAGGGAACTATGGCTACACCTTC.

This chain uses TRBV20-1 with TRBJ1-2; 7 nucleotides match TRBD1. This CDR3 is 14 amino acids long. Per germline, CDR1 DFQATT and CDR2 SNEGSKA (reference sequence). The CDR3 is CSPPGQGEKYGYTF. For the CDR3, the DNA is TGCAGCCCTCCGGGCCAGGGGGAGAAGTATGGCTACACCTTC.